This paragraph reports one T cell receptor (beta chain). The sample comes from a study of response to subunit inactivated influenza vaccine. Germline loops: CDR1 ENHRY, CDR2 SYGVKD. The ends were cut back, 6 bases at V and 1 base at J, with 9 bases in the middle. The CDR3 is 14 residues long. TCRdb ran MiXCR on the RT-PCR reads and lists one entry per CDR3 protein. The sample records about 540,000 distinct CDR3 sequences, approximately 22% being singletons. These records were also assigned to another study, of T cells expressing NK-cell markers. That study reports: With UMIs, 5'RACE template switching was used to make TCR beta cDNA.

The V call is TRBV10-3, the J call TRBJ2-2; D ambiguous. The clonotype comes from a man aged 50-59 years who received an inactivated influenza vaccine. The sample consisted of CD4+ T cells sorted from PBMCs, taken less than 13 days after vaccination. The CDR3 region is CAISPTRNTGELFF. The CDR3 bases are TGTGCCATCAGCCCAACACGGAACACCGGGGAGCTGTTTTTT.